The 27 T cell receptor beta chains given below trace back to one sample, sequenced in a study of T cells in Graves' hyperthyroidism and ophthalmopathy. Regions amplified from RNA transcripts were the TCR beta CDR3 regions. Carried out on the TCR CDR3, a first-round RT-PCR used the HTBI primer set. MiXCR, run by TCRdb on the multiplex PCR reads, gives a single entry per CDR3 protein. There are hundreds of thousands of distinct CDR3 sequences in the sample; roughly a sixth occur only once, and 2.5% to 4% lies in the top ten. What was sequenced was blood. Every receptor here comes from a woman aged 40 to 55 with Graves' ophthalmopathy.

This clonotype came up many times. The chain is built from TRBV20-1 and TRBJ2-1; maybe TRBD2 (8 bases). CDR1 is DFQATT, CDR2 SNEGSKA, per germline (reference sequence). V was pared by 6 bases and J by 8 bases, with 20 bases between. The length of the CDR3 is 14 residues. CDR3 residues: CSAPLAVRGDEQFF. The CDR3 DNA is TGCAGTGCACCACTAGCGGTCAGGGGGGATGAGCAGTTCTTC.

The gene calls are TRBV2 and TRBJ1-4; 12 bases align to TRBD1. V trimming: 7 bases; J trimming: 7 bases; junction bases outside the gene matches: 7. Per the germline V gene, CDR1 is SNHLY and CDR2 is FYNNEI. The CDR3 covers 15 residues. This chain's CDR3 is CASTPGTGGVEKLFF. DNA of the CDR3: TGTGCCAGCACCCCAGGGACAGGGGGCGTTGAAAAACTGTTTTTT.

There are many counts of this clonotype. CDR3 sequence: CASSLRTSGVYQETQYF. For the CDR3, the DNA is TGTGCCAGCAGCCTGCGGACTAGCGGGGTGTACCAAGAGACCCAGTACTTC. This rearrangement joins TRBV5-5 to TRBJ2-5; TRBD2 matches 12 bases. The CDR3 consists of 17 residues. Losses at the gene ends were 4 bases for V and 0 bases for J; bases not matched to a gene: 7. Germline CDR1 SGHKS, CDR2 YYEKEE (reference sequence).

This clonotype occurred many times. The V and J genes are TRBV7-2 and TRBJ2-5; D is uncertain. CDR3 length: 16 residues. The V and J ends lost 5 bases and 3 bases respectively, with 19 bases between them. Germline-derived CDR1 and CDR2 are SGHTA and FQGNSA. The CDR3 DNA follows: TGTGCCAGCAGCCCCCAGGTCCGAAGGACCAAAGAGACCCAGTACTTC. Protein: CASSPQVRRTKETQYF.

The gene calls are TRBV29-1 and TRBJ2-3; no reliable D call. Trimming took 8 bases from V and 4 from J, leaving 10 bases between them. CDR3 length equals 11 residues. CDR1 and CDR2 (germline): SQVTM, ANQGSEA. CDR3 sequence: CSLLGADTQYF. The CDR3 DNA follows: TGCAGCCTCCTCGGAGCAGATACGCAGTATTTT.

This clonotype was detected only a few times. The V gene is TRBV28, the J gene TRBJ2-3; D is unclear. CDR1 MDHEN and CDR2 SYDVKM come from the germline V gene. Trimming cost V 3 bases and J 4 bases, with 8 bases left between them. The CDR3 consists of 13 residues. The CDR3 DNA follows: TGTGCCAGCAGTTTGGCCAATTCAGATACGCAGTATTTT. This encodes CASSLANSDTQYF.

This clonotype has just a few counts. The CDR3 bases are TGCGCCAGCAGCTTGGAACACAAAAATTCACCCCTCCACTTT. Protein: CASSLEHKNSPLHF. The V call is TRBV5-1, the J call TRBJ1-6; D gene ambiguous. The CDR3 consists of 14 residues. Trimming shortened V by 0 bases and J by 7 bases, and 8 bases separated the two germline ends. Germline CDR1 is SGHRS and CDR2 is YFSETQ.

With regard to this clonotype: With a much larger clone just one base away, this may be a read error. CDR3 amino acids: CASSQGSRVEQYF. The CDR3 DNA sequence: TGTGCCAGCAGCCAAGGTTCCAGGGTCGAGCAGTACTTC. This chain uses TRBV3-1 with TRBJ2-7, with D possibly TRBD1 on 5 matching bases. The CDR3 sequence is 13 residues long. Trimming took off 1 base at V and 6 bases at J, with 10 bases between the two ends. Per the germline V gene, CDR1 is LGHDT and CDR2 is YNNKEL (reference sequence).

The J gene is TRBJ1-3, the V gene TRBV7-8; a possible D gene is TRBD1 (5 bases). V was pared by 4 bases and J by 3 bases, with 16 bases between. CDR1 is SGHVS and CDR2 is FQNEAQ in the germline V gene. This CDR3 has 16 residues. The CDR3 protein is CASSSSPGRLGNTIYF. The DNA for the CDR3 is TGTGCCAGCAGCTCGAGCCCGGGACGGCTTGGAAACACCATATATTTT.

This clonotype was counted a few times. The chain uses TRBV7-9 and TRBJ2-1; 7 bases line up with TRBD2. The CDR3 spans 17 residues. Germline V gene sequence: CDR1 SEHNR, CDR2 FQNEAQ (reference sequence). Trimming at V came to 4 bases and at J to 6 bases, leaving 15 bases not matched to a gene. The CDR3 bases are TGTGCCAGCAGCTCCCTTTCCGGCGGGAGAGGTGGCAATGAGCAGTTCTTC. Residues: CASSSLSGGRGGNEQFF.

The chain recombines TRBV7-9 with TRBJ1-3; D may be TRBD1 (5 bases). The germline V gene encodes CDR1 SEHNR and CDR2 FQNEAQ (reference sequence). Between the trimmed V and J ends, which lost 2 bases and 8 bases, there was a span of 13 bases. The CDR3 length is 14 residues. The DNA for the CDR3 is TGTGCCAGCAGCTTATCGGCAGGGTCGGACACCATATATTTT. The encoded protein is CASSLSAGSDTIYF. Together with reference TRBV7-9 and TRBJ1-3, the CDR3 gives the full variable domain: DTGVSQNPRHKITKRGQNVTFRCDPISEHNRLYWYRQTLGQGPEFLTYFQNEAQLEKSRLLSDRFSAERPKGSFSTLEIQRTEQGDSAMYLCASSLSAGSDTIYFGEGSWLTVV.

The rearrangement links TRBV6-1 to TRBJ1-3; TRBD1 is a possible D gene (6 bases). Germline values: CDR1 MNHNS, CDR2 SASEGT. Trimming took off 6 bases at V and 0 bases at J, with 12 bases between the two ends. This CDR3 contains 15 residues. CDR3 amino acids: CASRSTGSSGNTIYF. The CDR3 coding sequence is TGTGCCAGCAGGAGCACAGGGAGCTCTGGAAACACCATATATTTT.

This clonotype was seen a handful of times. The chain employs TRBV6-2 or TRBV6-3 and TRBJ2-7; the D gene is possibly TRBD2 (6 bases). This CDR3 contains 13 residues. CDR1 is MNHEY and CDR2 is SVGEGT in the germline V gene. V was pared by 6 bases and J by 6 bases, with 15 bases between. This CDR3 reads CASRREPGGEQYF. CDR3 nucleotides: TGTGCCAGCAGACGCGAGCCCGGGGGCGAGCAGTACTTC.

In its sample, this clonotype was seen many times. This sequence joins TRBV6-2 or TRBV6-3 and TRBJ1-2, with a possible D match to TRBD1 (6 bases). V lost 6 bases and J 2 bases, leaving 10 bases between the germline ends. In germline, CDR1 is MNHEY, CDR2 SVGEGT. The CDR3 spans 13 residues. In DNA form, the CDR3 reads TGTGCCAGCAGAGGACAGATCAACTATGGCTACACCTTC. This sequence encodes CASRGQINYGYTF.

A few counts support this clonotype. This chain uses TRBV20-1 with TRBJ2-3, with D perhaps TRBD1 (5 bases). The CDR3 contains 12 residues. The germline V gene encodes CDR1 DFQATT and CDR2 SNEGSKA (reference sequence). Deletions cut 6 bases from V and 4 bases from J, with 11 bases between. CDR3: CSAIGAADTQYF. In DNA, the CDR3 is TGCAGTGCAATAGGGGCGGCAGATACGCAGTATTTT.

The rearrangement uses TRBV30 and TRBJ1-6; D gene unclear. CDR3 length equals 15 residues. The V gene lost 0 bases and the J gene lost 4 bases, with 10 bases spanning the gap. Germline assignment: CDR1 GTSNPN and CDR2 SVGIG (reference sequence). CDR3 bases: TGTGCCTGGAGTGTAAAGGCAGATTATAATTCACCCCTCCACTTT. Residues: CAWSVKADYNSPLHF.

This clonotype was detected ten times or more. The chain recombines TRBV12-3 or TRBV12-4 with TRBJ1-1; D is unclear. V was shortened by 9 bases and J by 1 base, with 12 bases between the two germline ends. The CDR3 covers 13 residues. DNA for the CDR3: TGTGCCAGTAAGGGCCAGAGGAACACTGAAGCTTTCTTT. It codes for CASKGQRNTEAFF.

This clonotype turned up a few times. The CDR3 DNA follows: TGTGCCAGCAGTGACGGGGGGCGTAACTATGGCTACACCTTC. Translating gives CASSDGGRNYGYTF. The chain has TRBV9 and TRBJ1-2, with D perhaps TRBD1 (6 bases). Deletions cut 5 bases from V and 1 base from J, with 12 bases between. CDR1 is SGDLS, CDR2 YYNGEE, per germline. This CDR3 has 14 residues.

J is TRBJ2-7 and V is TRBV12-3 or TRBV12-4, with 9 bases lining up with TRBD1. The V segment lost 4 bases and the J segment 1 base; nucleotides outside the gene matches: 5. The CDR3 has 15 residues. The CDR3: CASSYVGTGSYEQYF. CDR3 DNA: TGTGCCAGCAGTTACGTCGGGACAGGGTCCTACGAGCAGTACTTC.

V usage is TRBV7-9 and J usage is TRBJ2-1, with TRBD2 as a possible D gene (7 bases). V was clipped by 6 bases and J by 4 bases, with 16 bases between them. The CDR3 covers 15 residues. Germline V gives CDR1 SEHNR, CDR2 FQNEAQ (reference sequence). The CDR3 protein is CASSRSGGGYNEQFF. The CDR3 DNA is TGTGCCAGCAGTCGATCGGGGGGCGGATACAATGAGCAGTTCTTC.

This clonotype was detected many times. The chain has TRBV5-8 and TRBJ1-1; TRBD1 is a possible D gene (6 bases). The germline V gene encodes CDR1 SGHTS and CDR2 YDEGEE. CDR3 size: 14 residues. The V end was cut by 2 bases, the J end by 3 bases, with 11 bases between. CDR3 nucleotides: TGTGCCAGCAGCTTACCTACAGGGTACACTGAAGCTTTCTTT. Its protein product is CASSLPTGYTEAFF.

The rearrangement joins TRBV19 to TRBJ2-7; the D call may be TRBD1 or TRBD2 (6 bases each). CDR1 is LNHDA and CDR2 is SQIVND in the germline V gene (reference sequence). This CDR3 is 16 amino acids long. Trimming took off 9 bases at V and 0 bases at J, with 21 bases between the two ends. CDR3 nucleotides: TGTGCCAGCCACTCAAGGGGGGCTATCCACTCCTACGAGCAGTACTTC. Its protein is CASHSRGAIHSYEQYF.

This clonotype was seen ten or more times. V usage is TRBV6-1 and J usage is TRBJ2-2; 10 bases map to TRBD1. The CDR3 totals 15 residues. Germline values: CDR1 MNHNS, CDR2 SASEGT. J lost 8 bases, V lost 6 bases, and 9 bases had no gene match. The CDR3 is CASRRQGALTGELFF. CDR3 DNA: TGTGCCAGCAGGCGACAGGGGGCTTTGACTGGGGAGCTGTTTTTT.

This clonotype was recorded only once. A read error may explain this, as a much larger clone is one base away. The chain links TRBV11-2 to TRBJ2-4, with D tentatively TRBD2 (7 bases). CDR1 is SGHAT, CDR2 FQNNGV, per germline. CDR3 length equals 15 residues. CDR3 coding DNA: TGTGCCATCCCCGGGGGGCTGGATACCAAAGACATTCAGTACTTC. Its translation is CAIPGGLDTKDIQYF.

This clonotype was recorded at least ten times. V is TRBV2 and J is TRBJ2-3; no clear D gene. This CDR3 contains 11 residues. Germline V CDR1 and CDR2: SNHLY, FYNNEI. V gave up 7 bases and J gave up 2 bases, with 4 bases separating them. Here the CDR3 reads CASKYTDTQYF. In nucleotides, the CDR3 is TGTGCCAGCAAATACACAGATACGCAGTATTTT.

This clonotype was seen ten or more times. The V and J genes are TRBV12-3 or TRBV12-4 and TRBJ1-1; D unresolved. The germline V and J ends were trimmed by 7 bases and 3 bases, with 15 bases remaining between them. The CDR3 covers 14 residues. The CDR3 spells CASTPSGRYTEAFF. CDR3 coding DNA: TGTGCCAGCACCCCCTCCGGACGGTACACTGAAGCTTTCTTT.

Turning to this clonotype: A much larger clonotype is one base distant, so this may be a read error. V is TRBV30 and J is TRBJ2-5; D gene uncertain. Matching the DNA end better, TRBJ2-1 makes the J call doubtful. Germline V lookup: CDR1 GTSNPN, CDR2 SVGIG (reference sequence). The CDR3 sequence is 14 residues long. The CDR3 protein is CAWSVKGAQETQFF. In DNA, the CDR3 is TGTGCCTGGAGTGTAAAAGGAGCGCAAGAGACCCAGTTCTTC.